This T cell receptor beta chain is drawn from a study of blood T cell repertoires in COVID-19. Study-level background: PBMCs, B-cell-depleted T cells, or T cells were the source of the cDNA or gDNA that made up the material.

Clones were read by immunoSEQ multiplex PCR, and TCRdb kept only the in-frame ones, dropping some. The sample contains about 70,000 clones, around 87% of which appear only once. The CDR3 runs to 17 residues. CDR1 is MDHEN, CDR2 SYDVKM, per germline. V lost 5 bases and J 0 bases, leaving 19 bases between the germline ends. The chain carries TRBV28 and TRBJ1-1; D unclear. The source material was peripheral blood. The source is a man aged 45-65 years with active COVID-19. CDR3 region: CASSPSAAGIMNTEAFF. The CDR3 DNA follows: TGTGCCAGCAGTCCCAGCGCGGCTGGAATTATGAACACTGAAGCTTTCTTT.